Ten or more counts support the clone carrying this T cell receptor (beta chain). The sample belongs to a study of T-cell reconstitution after alpha-beta-depleted transplantation in children. Unique molecular identifiers were incorporated when the TCRbeta library was constructed. TCRdb used MiXCR to reprocess the PCR reads, holding one entry per CDR3 protein. The sample has 540,000 or so distinct CDR3 sequences; 23% are singletons. Trimming left V 5 bases short and J 0 bases short, with 10 bases between. This CDR3 has 13 amino acids. Germline loops: CDR1 DFQATT, CDR2 SNEGSKA (reference sequence). This sequence originates from a boy in the first two years of life who had a stem cell transplant for acute myeloid leukemia, so the T cells may come from the graft donor. The chain uses TRBV20-1 and TRBJ1-2; D ambiguous. Sequencing was performed on PBMCs, mostly from graft donor cells, taken 360 days after TCRalphabeta/CD19-depleted stem cell transplant. The CDR3 DNA reads TGCAGTGCTCCCTTACATACTAACTATGGCTACACCTTC. Protein product: CSAPLHTNYGYTF.